These 18 T cell receptor beta chains were sequenced from one sample in a study of T cells in Graves' hyperthyroidism and ophthalmopathy. From RNA transcripts, TCR beta CDR3 regions were amplified. The HTBI primer set served for first-round RT-PCR of the TCR CDR3. TCRdb used MiXCR to reprocess the multiplex PCR reads, holding one entry per CDR3 protein. The repertoire holds over 700,000 distinct CDR3 sequences, with just over 35% as singletons. Source material: blood. The source of these receptors is a woman aged 40-49 years with Graves' hyperthyroidism.

Regarding this clonotype: This may come from a read error, since a much larger clone is one base off. DNA for the CDR3: TGTGCCAGCAGCCTTAATGGGGATTCATCCCTCCACTTT. This sequence encodes CASSLNGDSSLHF. V usage is TRBV12-3 or TRBV12-4 and J usage is TRBJ1-6; D not resolved. The CDR3 extends over 13 amino acids.

About this clonotype: This may stem from a read error, because a much larger clone lies one nucleotide away. This rearrangement joins TRBV7-6 to TRBJ2-7, with D unresolved. The germline V gene has CDR1 SGHVS and CDR2 FNYEAQ. This CDR3 has 14 residues. V was trimmed by 1 base and J by 6 bases, leaving 13 bases between them. Here the CDR3 DNA reads TGTGCCAGCAGCTTAGATGTGGCTCTCGGCGAGCAGTACTTC. Protein product: CASSLDVALGEQYF.

This clonotype has at least ten counts. The CDR3 sequence: CASSVQGQETQYF. DNA for the CDR3: TGCGCCAGCAGTGTACAGGGGCAAGAGACCCAGTACTTC. The chain carries TRBV10-2 and TRBJ2-5; TRBD1 matches at 7 bases. CDR3 length: 13 residues. Trimming at V came to 4 bases and at J to 2 bases, leaving 1 base not matched to a gene. Germline V gives CDR1 WSHSY, CDR2 SAAADI.

This clonotype was seen more than once but under ten times. V usage is TRBV7-2 and J usage is TRBJ1-6, with a possible D match to TRBD1 (5 bases). V was trimmed by 6 bases and J by 6 bases, leaving 15 bases between them. The CDR3 covers 15 residues. Germline V gene sequence: CDR1 SGHTA, CDR2 FQGNSA. The CDR3 reads CASSPRVESNSPLHF. The CDR3 bases are TGTGCCAGCAGTCCCAGGGTGGAGTCTAATTCACCCCTCCACTTT. Full variable domain (remainder filled in from reference TRBV7-2 and TRBJ1-6): GAGVSQSPSNKVTEKGKDVELRCDPISGHTALYWYRQSLGQGLEFLIYFQGNSAPDKSGLPSDRFSAERTGGSVSTLTIQRTQQEDSAVYLCASSPRVESNSPLHFGNGTRLTVT.

In DNA form, the CDR3 reads TGTGCCAGTAGTATAAAAGGGTTCGGAAACACCATATATTTT. Encoded protein: CASSIKGFGNTIYF. The V and J genes are TRBV19 and TRBJ1-3, with D unclear. The CDR3 length is 14 residues. Deletions cut 2 bases from V and 4 bases from J, with 9 bases between. CDR1 is LNHDA, CDR2 SQIVND, per germline (reference sequence).

The sample holds many counts of this clonotype. This chain connects TRBV29-1 to TRBJ1-2, with 8 bases lining up with TRBD1. CDR3 length equals 13 residues. V lost 7 bases, J lost 3 bases, and 7 bases stayed unmatched. Germline CDR1 reads SQVTM; CDR2 reads ANQGSEA. CDR3 nucleotides: TGCAGCGGTAGACAGGGGATTGACTATGGCTACACCTTC. Translating it yields CSGRQGIDYGYTF.

The genes are TRBV11-2 and TRBJ1-1; 7 nucleotides agree with TRBD1. CDR1 and CDR2 from the germline V gene are SGHAT and FQNNGV. Trimming removed 5 bases from V and 0 bases from J; junction bases left unmatched: 3. The CDR3 has 14 residues. The CDR3 region is CASSIQGLNTEAFF. CDR3 bases: TGTGCCAGCAGCATACAGGGGTTGAACACTGAAGCTTTCTTT.

Ten or more counts support this clonotype. The J gene is TRBJ1-1, the V gene TRBV12-3 or TRBV12-4, with D possibly being TRBD1 (5 bases). V was trimmed by 5 bases and J by 3 bases, leaving 10 bases between them. CDR3 length: 13 residues. The CDR3 sequence: CASSPGFYTEAFF. CDR3 sequence (DNA): TGTGCCAGCAGTCCAGGGTTTTACACTGAAGCTTTCTTT.

The sample holds many counts of this clonotype. The chain employs TRBV24-1 and TRBJ2-2; D unclear. Per germline, CDR1 KGHDR and CDR2 SFDVKD. CDR3 size: 15 residues. With 0 bases removed from V and 4 bases from J, the gap between germline ends came to 8 bases. In DNA form, the CDR3 reads TGTGCCACCAGTGATTTGGGTGTAGCCACCGGGGAGCTGTTTTTT. Protein sequence: CATSDLGVATGELFF.

This clonotype was detected a few times. The CDR3 sequence is CASSYQEETQYF. The CDR3 region has the DNA TGTGCCAGCAGTTATCAGGAGGAGACCCAGTACTTC. The chain employs TRBV6-2 or TRBV6-3 and TRBJ2-5, with unresolved D. V lost 3 bases and J lost 5, with 7 bases in between. The CDR3 sequence is 12 residues long. CDR1 and CDR2 from the germline V gene are MNHEY and SVGEGT.

This clonotype was seen a few times. CDR3 sequence reads: CAWSGNAGHGYTF. CDR3 DNA: TGTGCCTGGAGTGGAAACGCAGGGCATGGCTACACCTTC. J is TRBJ1-2 and V is TRBV19, with TRBD1 as a possible D gene (5 bases). Trimming pared 11 bases from V and 6 bases from J, leaving 19 bases between. The CDR3 consists of 13 residues. Germline CDR1 and CDR2: LNHDA and SQIVND (reference sequence).

This clonotype was counted many times. The chain carries TRBV4-1 and TRBJ1-2; D gene uncertain. The CDR3 sequence is 14 residues long. V was trimmed by 1 base and J by 2 bases, leaving 8 bases between them. Germline values: CDR1 MGHRA, CDR2 YSYEKL. The CDR3 bases are TGCGCCAGCAGCCAAGTACGCAAAAACTATGGCTACACCTTC. Translating gives CASSQVRKNYGYTF.

A word on this clonotype: Because the CDR3 is missing its conserved closing phenylalanine or tryptophan, this is likely a read error. The chain combines TRBV7-9 with TRBJ2-7, with D maybe TRBD2 (5 bases). CDR3 length: 16 amino acids. Per germline, CDR1 SEHNR and CDR2 FQNEAQ (reference sequence). The CDR3 loop reads CASSQDSASLPYEQYL. CDR3 coding DNA: TGCGCCAGCAGCCAAGATTCGGCTAGCCTTCCCTACGAGCAGTACCTC.

The rearrangement links TRBV4-1 to TRBJ1-2; TRBD1 matches at 7 bases. Trimming took 1 base from V and 8 from J; bases not matched to a gene: 10. The CDR3 runs to 15 residues. The V gene's germline CDR1 is MGHRA and CDR2 YSYEKL. CDR3 protein: CASSQVGQTSRGYTF. The CDR3 bases are TGCGCCAGCAGCCAAGTGGGACAGACTAGCCGGGGCTACACCTTC.

This chain joins TRBV7-2 and TRBJ2-7; D perhaps matches TRBD2 (5 bases). Trimming took off 5 bases at V and 4 bases at J, with 18 bases between the two ends. The CDR3 runs 15 residues. Germline V CDR1 and CDR2: SGHTA, FQGNSA. In DNA form, the CDR3 reads TGTGCCAGCAGCCCCCGGGTTAAGGGAGAATACGAGCAGTACTTC. Protein sequence: CASSPRVKGEYEQYF.

The gene calls are TRBV25-1 and TRBJ1-1; D is unresolved. The CDR3 sequence is 13 residues long. The V end was cut by 11 bases, the J end by 2 bases, with 15 bases between. Germline assignment: CDR1 MGHDK and CDR2 SYGVNS. CDR3 nucleotide sequence: TGTGCCGGACGTTTGGAATTCAACACTGAAGCTTTCTTT. This sequence encodes CAGRLEFNTEAFF.

This clonotype has just a few counts. The chain links TRBV6-4 to TRBJ2-2, with TRBD1 matching 10 bases. CDR3 length: 16 amino acids. CDR1 is MRHNA and CDR2 is SNTAGT in the germline V gene. Trimming at V came to 2 bases and at J to 6 bases, leaving 6 bases not matched to a gene. Here the CDR3 DNA reads TGTGCCAGCAGTGACCATGACAGGGGGCTAGCCGGGGAGCTGTTTTTT. Translated: CASSDHDRGLAGELFF.

This clonotype was seen only once. The CDR3 sequence: CASSATGTSDVHEQYF. CDR3 DNA sequence: TGTGCCAGTAGTGCCACCGGGACTAGCGATGTTCACGAGCAGTACTTC. The gene calls are TRBV24-1 and TRBJ2-7, with 10 bases lining up with TRBD2. After removal of 11 bases from V and 5 bases from J, the junction contained 17 bases not matched to a gene. CDR1 and CDR2 (germline): KGHDR, SFDVKD. The CDR3 runs to 16 residues.